Following are 22 T cell receptor beta chains from one sample sequenced in a study of CD8+ T cells in alopecia areata. Sequencing relied on a cDNA template that was reverse transcribed from extracted RNA. Assay: immunoSEQ multiplex PCR; the TCRdb copy retains only in-frame clones and omits some. The sample lists 200,000 or so clones; 50% to 60% were seen once. Sequencing was performed on CD4+ T cells sorted from blood, taken at week 0. The receptor set was obtained from a human donor with alopecia areata.

V is TRBV5-1 and J is TRBJ1-1; D is undetermined. This CDR3 has 13 residues. The V end lost 0 bases, the J end lost 6 bases, and 9 bases lay between the germline ends. The germline V gene has CDR1 SGHRS and CDR2 YFSETQ. The CDR3 nucleotides are TGCGCCAGCAGCTTGGGGGTTGCGGCTGAAGCTTTCTTT. The encoded protein is CASSLGVAAEAFF. Supplemented by reference TRBV5-1 and TRBJ1-1, the full variable domain reads KAGVTQTPRYLIKTRGQQVTLSCSPISGHRSVSWYQQTPGQGLQFLFEYFSETQRNKGNFPGRFSGRQFSNSRSEMNVSTLELGDSALYLCASSLGVAAEAFFGQGTRLTVV.

This clone has just a few counts. This chain links TRBV5-8 with TRBJ2-5; 10 nucleotides match TRBD2. V was clipped by 0 bases and J by 5 bases; unmatched bases: 4. From germline, CDR1 is SGHTS and CDR2 YDEGEE. This CDR3 has 15 residues. Here the CDR3 DNA reads TGTGCCAGCAGCTTGGTCCTAGCGGGAGTTGAGACCCAGTACTTC. Its translation is CASSLVLAGVETQYF.

V usage is TRBV6-6 and J usage is TRBJ1-2; TRBD1 might be the D (6 bases). Germline lookup yields CDR1 MNHNY and CDR2 SVGAGI (reference sequence). The ends were cut back, 3 bases at V and 6 bases at J, with 14 bases in the middle. The CDR3 is made up of 14 amino acids. CDR3 bases: TGTGCCAGCAGTTATCTGGACAGTACAAATGGCTACACCTTC. Amino acids: CASSYLDSTNGYTF.

The chain links TRBV6-6 to TRBJ1-6, with D perhaps TRBD1 (6 bases). Germline lookup yields CDR1 MNHNY and CDR2 SVGAGI (reference sequence). V gave up 6 bases and J gave up 9 bases, with 15 bases separating them. The CDR3 extends over 14 amino acids. CDR3: CASRQGLGGSPLHF. DNA for the CDR3: TGTGCCAGCAGACAGGGCCTCGGTGGTTCACCCCTCCACTTT.

The V call is TRBV30, the J call TRBJ2-2; 9 bases are a match to TRBD1. The CDR3 is made up of 17 amino acids. Germline CDR1 reads GTSNPN; CDR2 reads SVGIG (reference sequence). V lost 3 bases to trimming and J lost 6 bases; unmatched junction nucleotides: 14. CDR3 DNA sequence: TGTGCCTGGAGGGGACAGGGCGGGGTACGATTCGCCGGGGAGCTGTTTTTT. This gives the protein CAWRGQGGVRFAGELFF.

This chain uses TRBV2 with TRBJ1-2; D is unclear. This CDR3 contains 15 residues. Germline V gene data show CDR1 as SNHLY and CDR2 as FYNNEI. V dropped 2 bases and J dropped 2 bases, with 12 bases sitting between them. The CDR3, as DNA: TGTGCCAGCAGTGAAAGGTCCGGGAGAAACTATGGCTACACCTTC. This sequence encodes CASSERSGRNYGYTF.

The chain recombines TRBV6-1 with TRBJ2-7; 8 bases align to TRBD1. Losses at the gene ends were 3 bases for V and 2 bases for J; bases not matched to a gene: 6. This CDR3 region has 15 residues. Per the germline V gene, CDR1 is MNHNS and CDR2 is SASEGT. The CDR3: CASSDLIQGAYEQYF. The CDR3 region has the DNA TGTGCCAGCAGTGATTTGATACAGGGGGCCTACGAGCAGTACTTC.

The chain joins TRBV19 to TRBJ2-7; TRBD1 agrees at 7 bases. V lost 0 bases, J lost 5 bases, and 10 bases stayed unmatched. This CDR3 has 16 residues. Germline-derived CDR1 and CDR2 are LNHDA and SQIVND (reference sequence). The CDR3 spells CASSIEALTGSDEQYF. In DNA form, the CDR3 reads TGTGCCAGTAGTATAGAAGCCCTGACAGGGTCCGACGAGCAGTACTTC.

This clone has only one observation. This chain connects TRBV2 to TRBJ2-2; D possibly corresponds to TRBD1 (5 bases). This CDR3 is built from 14 residues. The germline V and J ends were trimmed by 7 bases and 3 bases, with 12 bases remaining between them. Per germline, CDR1 SNHLY and CDR2 FYNNEI. The CDR3 region has the DNA TGTGCCAGCAAGGTCAGGGTGGACACCGGGGAGCTGTTTTTT. Translated, it gives CASKVRVDTGELFF.

The rearrangement uses TRBV6-5 and TRBJ2-5, with a possible D match to TRBD1 (5 bases). CDR1 is MNHEY and CDR2 is SVGAGI in the germline V gene. V shed 0 bases and J shed 1 base, with 12 bases lying between them. The CDR3 covers 16 residues. Here the CDR3 reads CASSYSRVIGQETQYF. DNA for the CDR3: TGTGCCAGCAGTTACTCCAGGGTTATTGGCCAAGAGACCCAGTACTTC.

The rearrangement links TRBV7-9 to TRBJ2-7; weak D call: TRBD1 (6 bases). Per germline, CDR1 SEHNR and CDR2 FQNEAQ (reference sequence). The V end was cut by 5 bases, the J end by 8 bases, with 13 bases between. The CDR3 runs 12 residues. CDR3 amino acids: CASSPDSGKQYF. As DNA, the CDR3 is TGTGCCAGCAGCCCGGACAGTGGGAAGCAGTACTTC.

This chain joins TRBV30 and TRBJ2-3; D remains unclear. The V end was cut by 2 bases, the J end by 0 bases, with 3 bases between. CDR1 GTSNPN and CDR2 SVGIG come from the germline V gene (reference sequence). The CDR3 has 12 amino acids. CDR3 sequence reads: CAWSPSTDTQYF. CDR3 DNA sequence: TGTGCCTGGAGTCCAAGCACAGATACGCAGTATTTT.

This clone was observed a few times. The junction and the germline gene differ at one end; a read error may be behind it. The genes are TRBV7-7 and TRBJ2-1, with D uncertain. Per germline, CDR1 SSHAT and CDR2 FNYEAQ (reference sequence). The CDR3 extends over 14 amino acids. CDR3 sequence (DNA): TGTGCTAGCAGCTTGGGCGGTGAATACAATGAGCAGTTCTTC. Translating gives CASSLGGEYNEQFF.

The V and J genes are TRBV7-9 and TRBJ2-3; 7 positions match TRBD1. This CDR3 has 15 residues. Germline CDR1 SEHNR, CDR2 FQNEAQ (reference sequence). V shed 5 bases and J 0 bases; nucleotides not matched to a gene: 5. The CDR3 loop reads CASSPDRVSTDTQYF. The CDR3 DNA reads as TGTGCCAGCAGCCCCGACAGGGTTAGCACAGATACGCAGTATTTT.

This clone was seen more than once but under ten times. V usage is TRBV9 and J usage is TRBJ2-3; D possibly corresponds to TRBD2 (6 bases). In germline, CDR1 is SGDLS, CDR2 YYNGEE. The CDR3 sequence is 15 residues long. Deletions cut 4 bases from V and 5 bases from J, with 17 bases between. CDR3 sequence: CASSPQGVGGDTQYF. In DNA form, the CDR3 reads TGTGCCAGCAGCCCTCAAGGTGTGGGGGGAGATACGCAGTATTTT.

The chain employs TRBV30 and TRBJ1-2; D is uncertain. V was shortened by 2 bases and J by 6 bases, with 7 bases between the two germline ends. CDR1 and CDR2 from the germline V gene are GTSNPN and SVGIG (reference sequence). The CDR3 contains 11 residues. In nucleotides, the CDR3 is TGTGCCTGGAGTATATGGGATGGCTACACCTTC. Translation gives CAWSIWDGYTF. Combining the CDR3 with reference TRBV30 and TRBJ1-2 gives the whole variable domain SQTIHQWPATLVQPVGSPLSLECTVEGTSNPNLYWYRQAAGRGLQLLFYSVGIGQISSEVPQNLSASRPQDRQFILSSKKLLLSDSGFYLCAWSIWDGYTFGSGTRLTVV.

The CDR3 coding sequence is TGTGCCAGCAGCTACTCAGGAGACTCTGGAAACACCATATATTTT. Protein product: CASSYSGDSGNTIYF. The genes are TRBV7-2 and TRBJ1-3; D remains ambiguous. V was shortened by 4 bases and J by 0 bases, with 10 bases between the two germline ends. This CDR3 contains 15 residues. The V gene's germline CDR1 is SGHTA and CDR2 FQGNSA.

The rearrangement joins TRBV29-1 to TRBJ2-1; the match to TRBD2 covers 7 bases. Per the germline V gene, CDR1 is SQVTM and CDR2 is ANQGSEA. The CDR3 sequence is 14 residues long. J was trimmed by 3 bases and V by 7 bases; bases with no gene match: 9. The CDR3 spells CSDIGQRDYNEQFF. CDR3 bases: TGCAGCGACATTGGGCAGCGGGACTACAATGAGCAGTTCTTC.

The chain uses TRBV6-5 and TRBJ1-2, with D unclear. The CDR3 contains 11 residues. The germline CDR1 and CDR2 sequences are MNHEY and SVGAGI. V was cut by 5 bases and J by 3 bases, with 4 bases left in between. CDR3 nucleotide sequence: TGTGCCAGCAGTGATTACTATGGCTACACCTTC. Amino acid sequence: CASSDYYGYTF.

This sequence joins TRBV2 and TRBJ2-7; a weak D match, TRBD1 (6 bases). Looked up from germline, CDR1 is SNHLY and CDR2 is FYNNEI. Between the trimmed V and J ends, which lost 7 bases and 11 bases, there was a span of 15 bases. The CDR3 loop spans 11 amino acids. CDR3 DNA sequence: TGTGCCAGCAACCGACCGGGACACGAGTACTTC. Protein sequence: CASNRPGHEYF.

This clone was counted between two and nine times. The chain is built from TRBV27 and TRBJ2-1, with TRBD2 as a possible D gene (7 bases). With 2 bases removed from V and 0 bases from J, the gap between germline ends came to 8 bases. Per the germline V gene, CDR1 is MNHEY and CDR2 is SMNVEV (reference sequence). CDR3 length: 15 residues. Here the CDR3 reads CASSLGGASYNEQFF. For the CDR3, the DNA is TGTGCCAGCAGTTTAGGGGGGGCCTCCTACAATGAGCAGTTCTTC.

The gene calls are TRBV30 and TRBJ1-4; 9 nucleotides match TRBD1. The CDR3 loop spans 15 amino acids. Trimming at V came to 4 bases and at J to 5 bases, leaving 8 bases not matched to a gene. Germline CDR1 reads GTSNPN; CDR2 reads SVGIG (reference sequence). Here the CDR3 DNA reads TGTGCCTGGAAGAGGGGACAGGGCGGAAATGAAAAACTGTTTTTT. Its translation is CAWKRGQGGNEKLFF.